Presented here are 32 T cell receptor beta chains from one specimen sequenced in a study of blood T cells in healthy people across ages. With a J-beta primer mix and a sample-barcoded 5' primer, a second PCR ran 7 to 11 cycles. One entry per CDR3 protein results from TCRdb running MiXCR on the 5' RACE reads. The sample shows roughly 800,000 distinct CDR3 sequences, 58% of them seen only once. What was sequenced was blood. The receptors stem from a man aged 25-45 years in good health.

This clonotype was counted once. The chain joins TRBV14 to TRBJ2-1, with TRBD2 matching over 11 bases. CDR1 and CDR2 from the germline V gene are SGHDN and FVKESK. This CDR3 spans 15 amino acids. Trimming cost V 2 bases and J 8 bases; bases outside gene matches: 5. CDR3 coding DNA: TGTGCCAGCAGCCAAAAGTCTAGCGGGAGGCATGAGCAGTTCTTC. Its translation: CASSQKSSGRHEQFF. Full variable domain (missing parts from reference TRBV14 and TRBJ2-1): EAGVTQFPSHSVIEKGQTVTLRCDPISGHDNLYWYRRVMGKEIKFLLHFVKESKQDESGMPNNRFLAERTGGTYSTLKVQPAELEDSGVYFCASSQKSSGRHEQFFGPGTRLTVL.

The rearrangement uses TRBV19 and TRBJ2-1; 8 bases line up with TRBD2. After removal of 10 bases from V and 6 bases from J, the junction contained 11 bases not matched to a gene. The CDR3 extends over 14 amino acids. The V gene's germline CDR1 is LNHDA and CDR2 SQIVND (reference sequence). CDR3 DNA: TGTGCCACTAAACCGGGACTAGTCCTCAATGAGCAGTTCTTC. Translated: CATKPGLVLNEQFF.

V gene TRBV9 combines with J gene TRBJ2-1; 9 bases are a match to TRBD1. The germline V gene has CDR1 SGDLS and CDR2 YYNGEE. This CDR3 region has 18 residues. Trimming removed 3 bases from V and 7 bases from J; junction bases left unmatched: 17. The CDR3: CASSARSSPGQGANEQFF. CDR3 DNA: TGTGCCAGCAGCGCGCGGAGTAGCCCGGGACAGGGCGCGAATGAGCAGTTCTTC.

This clonotype was detected only once. This chain joins TRBV20-1 and TRBJ2-5, with a possible D match to TRBD1 (6 bases). CDR1 DFQATT and CDR2 SNEGSKA come from the germline V gene (reference sequence). The CDR3 has 14 amino acids. The V end lost 3 bases, the J end lost 2 bases, and 13 bases lay between the germline ends. The CDR3 DNA follows: TGCAGTGCTAGGGACAGTATTAAGCAAGAGACCCAGTACTTC. It codes for CSARDSIKQETQYF.

The J gene is TRBJ2-7, the V gene TRBV7-2; D is uncertain. There are 14 residues in the CDR3. V shed 1 base and J shed 4 bases, with 11 bases lying between them. Germline V gene data show CDR1 as SGHTA and CDR2 as FQGNSA. The CDR3 spells CASSLDPEIYEQYF. The CDR3, as DNA: TGTGCCAGCAGCTTAGACCCGGAAATTTACGAGCAGTACTTC.

As DNA, the CDR3 is TGTGCCAGCAGTAAAGTACAGGGGGCACGGGATACGCAGTATTTT. Translation: CASSKVQGARDTQYF. This rearrangement joins TRBV6-1 to TRBJ2-3, with TRBD1 matching 9 bases. CDR3 size: 15 residues. CDR1 is MNHNS, CDR2 SASEGT, per germline. Trimming took 5 bases from V and 6 from J; bases not matched to a gene: 9.

This clonotype was recorded a few times. The V call is TRBV10-1, the J call TRBJ2-5, with D hard to call. This CDR3 has 12 residues. Germline lookup yields CDR1 WNHNN and CDR2 SYGVQD (reference sequence). Trimming pared 3 bases from V and 1 base from J, leaving 3 bases between. CDR3 DNA sequence: TGCGCCAGCAGTGATCGCCAAGAGACCCAGTACTTC. It translates to CASSDRQETQYF.

The rearrangement uses TRBV7-9 and TRBJ1-2; D gene unclear. The CDR3 contains 14 residues. V was trimmed by 2 bases and J by 3 bases, leaving 10 bases between them. The germline V gene has CDR1 SEHNR and CDR2 FQNEAQ (reference sequence). Written as DNA, the CDR3 is TGTGCCAGCAGCTTAAACGACCGCTACTATGGCTACACCTTC. It translates to CASSLNDRYYGYTF.

There are many counts of this clonotype. V gene TRBV12-3 or TRBV12-4 combines with J gene TRBJ2-5; possible D gene TRBD1, 6 bases. The CDR3 length is 14 residues. Between the trimmed V and J ends, which lost 6 bases and 2 bases, there was a span of 13 bases. In nucleotides, the CDR3 is TGTGCCAGCAGCCTAGGGGGTAGGCAAGAGACCCAGTACTTC. Amino acids: CASSLGGRQETQYF.

V and J are TRBV6-5 and TRBJ2-7; D possibly corresponds to TRBD1 (7 bases). The CDR3 loop spans 14 amino acids. Germline CDR1 MNHEY, CDR2 SVGAGI. Between the trimmed V and J ends, which lost 3 bases and 1 base, there was a span of 10 bases. The CDR3 loop is CASSYQGGSYEQYF. In nucleotides, the CDR3 is TGTGCCAGCAGTTATCAGGGGGGTTCCTACGAGCAGTACTTC.

The chain is built from TRBV28 and TRBJ2-5, with 8 bases that match TRBD1. The DNA end is more similar to TRBJ2-7, so the J call may be wrong. CDR1 is MDHEN, CDR2 SYDVKM, per germline. The CDR3 runs 14 residues. The CDR3 here is CASNIPGQVYEQYF. Written as DNA, the CDR3 is TGTGCCAGCAATATACCGGGACAGGTCTACGAGCAGTACTTC.

V usage is TRBV11-2 and J usage is TRBJ2-3; perhaps D is TRBD1 or TRBD2 (5 bases each). Trimming pared 3 bases from V and 3 bases from J, leaving 16 bases between. The germline V gene has CDR1 SGHAT and CDR2 FQNNGV. The CDR3 spans 16 residues. CDR3 bases: TGTGCCAGCAGCTTCCGACGTGGGACGCCGACAGATACGCAGTATTTT. Translated: CASSFRRGTPTDTQYF.

This clonotype occurred once. The J gene is TRBJ1-1, the V gene TRBV20-1, with TRBD1 identical over 7 bases. Trimming took 5 bases from V and 1 from J; bases not matched to a gene: 7. The V gene's germline CDR1 is DFQATT and CDR2 SNEGSKA (reference sequence). CDR3 size: 14 residues. CDR3 loop: CSAHPGQKNTEAFF. CDR3 nucleotides: TGCAGTGCTCATCCGGGACAGAAGAACACTGAAGCTTTCTTT.

This clonotype was seen once. J is TRBJ1-2 and V is TRBV28; D is undetermined. Per the germline V gene, CDR1 is MDHEN and CDR2 is SYDVKM. The CDR3 consists of 14 residues. V was cut by 6 bases and J by 8 bases, with 19 bases left in between. The CDR3 sequence is CASSSAQRDRGYTF. DNA for the CDR3: TGTGCCAGCAGCTCCGCCCAGCGGGATCGAGGCTACACCTTC.

The chain has TRBV3-1 and TRBJ1-5; D is perhaps TRBD1 (5 bases). The CDR3 covers 15 residues. Deletions cut 3 bases from V and 4 bases from J, with 13 bases between. The V gene's germline CDR1 is LGHDT and CDR2 YNNKEL (reference sequence). CDR3 in DNA: TGTGCCAGCAGCCATGTAGCAGGGACGAATCAGCCCCAGCATTTT. Translation gives CASSHVAGTNQPQHF.

The rearrangement links TRBV20-1 to TRBJ1-2; D is ambiguous. V lost 6 bases and J 2 bases, leaving 13 bases between the germline ends. The germline V gene has CDR1 DFQATT and CDR2 SNEGSKA (reference sequence). The CDR3 runs 13 residues. CDR3 sequence reads: CSASATLNYGYTF. The CDR3 region has the DNA TGCAGTGCCTCAGCCACTTTAAACTATGGCTACACCTTC.

The J gene is TRBJ1-5, the V gene TRBV6-2 or TRBV6-3, with D hard to call. V was clipped by 8 bases and J by 4 bases, with 12 bases between them. The CDR3 runs to 13 residues. Germline V lookup: CDR1 MNHEY, CDR2 SVGEGT. The CDR3 DNA reads TGTGCCAGCGAAGAAGACCTTAATCAGCCCCAGCATTTT. Translated: CASEEDLNQPQHF.

This chain links TRBV20-1 with TRBJ2-1, with 12 bases fitting TRBD2. After removal of 0 bases from V and 8 bases from J, the junction contained 5 bases not matched to a gene. This CDR3 is 15 amino acids long. CDR1 DFQATT and CDR2 SNEGSKA come from the germline V gene (reference sequence). The CDR3 DNA sequence: TGCAGTGCTAGAGATCCTAGCGGGGGGGCGGATGAGCAGTTCTTC. Amino acid sequence: CSARDPSGGADEQFF.

The V gene is TRBV11-2, the J gene TRBJ2-7; 11 bases fit TRBD2. The V gene's germline CDR1 is SGHAT and CDR2 FQNNGV. V trimming: 5 bases; J trimming: 3 bases; junction bases outside the gene matches: 12. CDR3 size: 17 residues. The CDR3 here is CASSLNKGTSGFYEQYF. CDR3 coding DNA: TGTGCCAGCAGCCTCAATAAAGGGACTAGCGGCTTCTACGAGCAGTACTTC. Drawing the rest from reference TRBV11-2 and TRBJ2-7, the complete variable domain is EAGVAQSPRYKIIEKRQSVAFWCNPISGHATLYWYQQILGQGPKLLIQFQNNGVVDDSQLPKDRFSAERLKGVDSTLKIQPAKLEDSAVYLCASSLNKGTSGFYEQYFGPGTRLTVT.

The chain uses TRBV20-1 and TRBJ1-1, with D possibly being TRBD1 (5 bases). The CDR3 is 14 amino acids. CDR1 is DFQATT, CDR2 SNEGSKA, per germline (reference sequence). V gave up 6 bases and J gave up 3 bases, with 17 bases separating them. This chain's CDR3 is CSAGGLMGDTEAFF. In DNA, the CDR3 is TGCAGTGCCGGGGGTTTGATGGGAGACACTGAAGCTTTCTTT.

This clonotype appeared a single time. The V gene is TRBV9, the J gene TRBJ2-2; possible D gene TRBD2, 6 bases. The germline V and J ends were trimmed by 4 bases and 1 base, with 11 bases remaining between them. Germline values: CDR1 SGDLS, CDR2 YYNGEE. There are 15 residues in the CDR3. The CDR3 coding sequence is TGTGCCAGCAGCCCCTGGGGGGTGAACACCGGGGAGCTGTTTTTT. It specifies CASSPWGVNTGELFF.

Comment on this clonotype: A much larger clone differs by one base, so this may be a read error. The chain employs TRBV12-3 or TRBV12-4 and TRBJ2-3; D perhaps matches TRBD1 (6 bases). The ends were cut back, 7 bases at V and 2 bases at J, with 19 bases in the middle. The CDR3 length is 16 residues. Written as DNA, the CDR3 is TGTGCCAGCAACAAGTTTAGGGGGACCTCCACAGATACGCAGTATTTT. It specifies CASNKFRGTSTDTQYF.

This clonotype came up a few times. The chain has TRBV20-1 and TRBJ2-5; TRBD2 matches at 9 bases. There are 16 residues in the CDR3. Germline V gives CDR1 DFQATT, CDR2 SNEGSKA (reference sequence). V was clipped by 0 bases and J by 4 bases; unmatched bases: 9. CDR3 nucleotides: TGCAGTGCTAGAGATCTTTTGCGGGGGGGCCGAGAGACCCAGTACTTC. Protein product: CSARDLLRGGRETQYF.

The chain couples TRBV3-1 to TRBJ2-5, with 16 positions matching TRBD2. With 8 bases clipped from V and 5 bases from J, the junction kept 5 bases outside the gene matches. CDR1 LGHDT and CDR2 YNNKEL come from the germline V gene (reference sequence). The CDR3 has 15 residues. The CDR3 region is CASGTSGGAMETQYF. CDR3 bases: TGTGCCAGCGGGACTAGCGGGGGGGCGATGGAGACCCAGTACTTC.

The count of this clonotype is one. V gene TRBV6-4 combines with J gene TRBJ2-3; D assignment may be TRBD1 or TRBD2 (6 bases each). Germline V gene sequence: CDR1 MRHNA, CDR2 SNTAGT. The CDR3 has 17 residues. Trimming shortened V by 2 bases and J by 4 bases, and 19 bases separated the two germline ends. The CDR3 DNA sequence: TGTGCCAGCAGTGACCTTACAGGGACTCCTCGCCCAGATACGCAGTATTTT. Protein: CASSDLTGTPRPDTQYF.

The table lists this clonotype with a few counts. The rearrangement links TRBV7-8 to TRBJ2-7, with D possibly TRBD2 on 5 matching bases. The CDR3 length is 15 residues. V lost 1 base and J lost 7, with 17 bases in between. Germline-derived CDR1 and CDR2 are SGHVS and FQNEAQ. CDR3 DNA sequence: TGTGCCAGCAGCTTAGGGGCCCTCTCAGGCGGGGAGCAGTACTTC. Encoded protein: CASSLGALSGGEQYF. Variable domain in full (rest from reference TRBV7-8 and TRBJ2-7): GAGVSQSPRYKVAKRGQDVALRCDPISGHVSLFWYQQALGQGPEFLTYFQNEAQLDKSGLPSDRFFAERPEGSVSTLKIQRTQQEDSAVYLCASSLGALSGGEQYFGPGTRLTVT.

This clonotype was observed a handful of times. The chain employs TRBV20-1 and TRBJ2-5; 8 positions agree with TRBD1. J lost 5 bases, V lost 4 bases, and 3 bases had no gene match. Germline values: CDR1 DFQATT, CDR2 SNEGSKA (reference sequence). The CDR3 consists of 12 residues. The CDR3 sequence is CSAKTGGETQYF. The CDR3, as DNA: TGCAGTGCTAAAACAGGGGGGGAGACCCAGTACTTC.

This chain links TRBV11-2 with TRBJ1-1; the match to TRBD1 covers 11 bases. CDR1 and CDR2 from the germline V gene are SGHAT and FQNNGV. V shed 5 bases, J shed 1 base, and the junction held 6 bases outside the gene matches. This CDR3 spans 16 amino acids. The CDR3 is CASSKRTGGANTEAFF. The CDR3 DNA follows: TGTGCCAGCAGCAAACGGACAGGGGGCGCGAACACTGAAGCTTTCTTT.

This clonotype was counted a few times. The chain couples TRBV4-3 to TRBJ2-7; 8 bases match TRBD1. V lost 4 bases, J lost 1 base, and 6 bases stayed unmatched. Germline CDR1 reads LGHNA; CDR2 reads YSLEER. The CDR3 covers 15 residues. CDR3 in amino acids: CASSPHRDRSYEQYF. Here the CDR3 DNA reads TGCGCCAGCAGCCCACACCGGGACAGGTCCTACGAGCAGTACTTC.

The chain is built from TRBV10-3 and TRBJ2-5; D may be TRBD1 (6 bases). CDR3 size: 12 residues. The V gene lost 8 bases and the J gene lost 3 bases, with 10 bases spanning the gap. CDR1 is ENHRY and CDR2 is SYGVKD in the germline V gene. CDR3 sequence (DNA): TGTGCCATCTCCGGACAGAAAGAGACCCAGTACTTC. It specifies CAISGQKETQYF.

The rearrangement uses TRBV20-1 and TRBJ1-1; no clear D gene. V gave up 3 bases and J gave up 2 bases, with 4 bases separating them. The germline CDR1 and CDR2 sequences are DFQATT and SNEGSKA (reference sequence). This CDR3 comprises 11 residues. The CDR3 reads CSASSNTEAFF. The CDR3 DNA is TGCAGTGCTAGTAGTAACACTGAAGCTTTCTTT.

This sequence joins TRBV6-5 and TRBJ2-5, with 9 positions matching TRBD1. The V and J ends lost 2 bases and 5 bases, in that order; junction bases with no gene match: 9. Germline V lookup: CDR1 MNHEY, CDR2 SVGAGI. CDR3 length: 16 amino acids. The CDR3 coding sequence is TGTGCCAGCAGTTACGGGACCGGGACAGGGTCGGAGACCCAGTACTTC. Its translation: CASSYGTGTGSETQYF.